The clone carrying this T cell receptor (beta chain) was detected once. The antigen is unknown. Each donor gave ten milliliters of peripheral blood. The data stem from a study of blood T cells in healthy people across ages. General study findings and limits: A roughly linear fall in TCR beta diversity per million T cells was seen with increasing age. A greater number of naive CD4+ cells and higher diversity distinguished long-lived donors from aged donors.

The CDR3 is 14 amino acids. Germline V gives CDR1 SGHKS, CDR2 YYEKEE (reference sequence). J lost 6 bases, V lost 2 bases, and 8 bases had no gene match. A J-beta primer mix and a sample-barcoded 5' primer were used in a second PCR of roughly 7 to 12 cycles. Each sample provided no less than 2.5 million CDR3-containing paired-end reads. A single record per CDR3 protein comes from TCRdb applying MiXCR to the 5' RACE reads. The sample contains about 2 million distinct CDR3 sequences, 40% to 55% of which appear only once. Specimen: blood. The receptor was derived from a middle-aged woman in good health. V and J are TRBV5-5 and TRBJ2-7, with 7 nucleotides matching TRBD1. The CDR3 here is CASSFQGELGEQYF. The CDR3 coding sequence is TGTGCCAGCAGCTTTCAGGGGGAGTTAGGCGAGCAGTACTTC.